Listed below are T cell receptor beta chains from one sample, sequenced in a study of blood T cells in healthy people across ages. TCRdb passed the 5' RACE reads through MiXCR, listing each CDR3 protein once. The sample consists of some 690,000 distinct CDR3 sequences, roughly 20% of them appearing once. The specimen was blood. All receptors derive from a man in his 70s in good health. The CDR3 runs from the conserved cysteine through the conserved F or W. The order of the fields is D gene, V gene, clone size, J gene, CDR3 protein, CDR3 DNA. A D gene is named only where the DNA matches it firmly. Size tells how often a clone was seen (once, few, many) or the class of an expanded clone, and some rows leave it out.

d_call: TRBD2
v_call: TRBV29-1
clone_size: many
j_call: TRBJ2-1
cdr3_aa: CSVPSPSGHNEQFF
cdr3_nt: TGCAGCGTCCCCTCCCCTAGCGGCCACAATGAGCAGTTCTTC

d_call: -
v_call: TRBV7-9
clone_size: -
j_call: TRBJ1-3
cdr3_aa: CASSPRVSSGNTIYF
cdr3_nt: TGTGCCAGCAGCCCAAGAGTAAGCTCTGGAAACACCATATATTTT

d_call: -
v_call: TRBV5-1
clone_size: once
j_call: TRBJ2-5
cdr3_aa: CASSLVLSQETQYF
cdr3_nt: TGCGCCAGCAGCTTGGTTTTATCGCAAGAGACCCAGTACTTC

d_call: -
v_call: TRBV5-5
clone_size: -
j_call: TRBJ2-2
cdr3_aa: CASSSWTYTGELFF
cdr3_nt: TGTGCCAGCAGCTCTTGGACATACACCGGGGAGCTGTTTTTT

d_call: -
v_call: TRBV19
clone_size: -
j_call: TRBJ1-1
cdr3_aa: CASSSWGTGRNTEAFF
cdr3_nt: TGTGCCAGTTCATCTTGGGGAACGGGACGAAACACTGAAGCTTTCTTT

d_call: TRBD2
v_call: TRBV7-9
clone_size: -
j_call: TRBJ2-1
cdr3_aa: CASSPTLAGTYNEQFF
cdr3_nt: TGTGCCAGCAGCCCCACCTTAGCGGGAACCTACAATGAGCAGTTCTTC

d_call: -
v_call: TRBV5-1
clone_size: -
j_call: TRBJ2-3
cdr3_aa: CASSLVAESTDTQYF
cdr3_nt: TGCGCCAGCAGCTTGGTGGCAGAAAGCACAGATACGCAGTATTTT

d_call: -
v_call: TRBV11-2
clone_size: -
j_call: TRBJ2-1
cdr3_aa: CASSLERPNEQFF
cdr3_nt: TGTGCCAGCAGCTTAGAACGGCCAAATGAGCAGTTCTTC

d_call: TRBD1
v_call: TRBV4-3
clone_size: few
j_call: TRBJ1-5
cdr3_aa: CASSQDHRGQPQHF
cdr3_nt: TGCGCCAGCAGCCAAGATCACAGGGGTCAGCCCCAGCATTTT

d_call: -
v_call: TRBV15
clone_size: few
j_call: TRBJ1-3
cdr3_aa: CATSRDGVSSGNTIYF
cdr3_nt: TGTGCCACCAGCAGAGATGGGGTTAGCTCTGGAAACACCATATATTTT

d_call: -
v_call: TRBV3-1
clone_size: -
j_call: TRBJ1-6
cdr3_aa: CASSPSAAGVYSYNSPLHF
cdr3_nt: TGTGCCAGCAGCCCTTCAGCCGCCGGGGTTTACTCCTATAATTCACCCCTCCACTTT

d_call: -
v_call: TRBV20-1
clone_size: few
j_call: TRBJ2-5
cdr3_aa: CSASMSPETQYF
cdr3_nt: TGCAGTGCTAGTATGTCCCCCGAGACCCAGTACTTC

d_call: TRBD1
v_call: TRBV20-1
clone_size: -
j_call: TRBJ2-5
cdr3_aa: CSASGDSVYQETQYF
cdr3_nt: TGCAGTGCTAGTGGGGACAGTGTGTACCAAGAGACCCAGTACTTC

d_call: -
v_call: TRBV5-1
clone_size: -
j_call: TRBJ2-1
cdr3_aa: CASSFSRNRADEQFF
cdr3_nt: TGCGCCAGCAGCTTCTCCCGAAACAGGGCAGATGAGCAGTTCTTC

d_call: -
v_call: TRBV6-5
clone_size: few
j_call: TRBJ1-4
cdr3_aa: CASSPVKGNEKLFF
cdr3_nt: TGTGCCAGCAGCCCCGTTAAGGGGAATGAAAAACTGTTTTTT

d_call: -
v_call: TRBV28
clone_size: few
j_call: TRBJ2-2
cdr3_aa: CASSLLQDYFGGELFF
cdr3_nt: TGTGCCAGCAGTTTATTACAGGACTACTTCGGCGGGGAGCTGTTTTTT

d_call: TRBD2
v_call: TRBV7-2
clone_size: few
j_call: TRBJ2-2
cdr3_aa: CASHSGATGELFF
cdr3_nt: TGTGCCAGCCATAGCGGGGCTACCGGGGAGCTGTTTTTT

d_call: -
v_call: TRBV21-1
clone_size: -
j_call: TRBJ2-3
cdr3_aa: CASGTRDTQYF
cdr3_nt: TGTGCCAGCGGGACTCGAGATACGCAGTATTTT

d_call: -
v_call: TRBV20-1
clone_size: -
j_call: TRBJ2-1
cdr3_aa: CSARGYSWASEWEQFF
cdr3_nt: TGCAGTGCTAGAGGTTATTCCTGGGCCTCAGAATGGGAGCAGTTCTTC

d_call: TRBD1
v_call: TRBV3-1
clone_size: few
j_call: TRBJ1-1
cdr3_aa: CASSQDRDRGRQNTEAFF
cdr3_nt: TGTGCCAGCAGCCAAGATAGGGACAGGGGGAGGCAGAACACTGAAGCTTTCTTT

d_call: TRBD2
v_call: TRBV6-1
clone_size: -
j_call: TRBJ2-5
cdr3_aa: CASPPLRRGEGETQYF
cdr3_nt: TGTGCCAGTCCCCCACTTCGCCGGGGGGAGGGAGAGACCCAGTACTTC

d_call: TRBD2
v_call: TRBV30
clone_size: few
j_call: TRBJ2-5
cdr3_aa: CAWSAGTSSPQYF
cdr3_nt: TGTGCCTGGAGTGCCGGGACTAGCTCGCCCCAGTACTTC

d_call: TRBD1
v_call: TRBV12-5
clone_size: -
j_call: TRBJ2-5
cdr3_aa: CASGLNRGRGGTQYF
cdr3_nt: TGTGCTAGTGGTTTGAACAGGGGGCGAGGAGGGACCCAGTACTTC

d_call: -
v_call: TRBV10-3
clone_size: few
j_call: TRBJ2-3
cdr3_aa: CAISDGGVQDTQYF
cdr3_nt: TGTGCCATCAGTGATGGGGGAGTTCAAGATACGCAGTATTTT

d_call: -
v_call: TRBV4-3
clone_size: -
j_call: TRBJ1-4
cdr3_aa: CASSRGRARPNEKLFF
cdr3_nt: TGCGCCAGCAGCCGAGGGAGGGCCCGTCCTAATGAAAAACTGTTTTTT

d_call: -
v_call: TRBV15
clone_size: few
j_call: TRBJ2-5
cdr3_aa: CATSRDGIGEETQYF
cdr3_nt: TGTGCCACCAGCAGAGATGGGATAGGAGAAGAGACCCAGTACTTC

d_call: -
v_call: TRBV5-4
clone_size: -
j_call: TRBJ2-2
cdr3_aa: CASSSDWGLTGELFF
cdr3_nt: TGTGCCAGCAGCTCCGATTGGGGTCTCACCGGGGAGCTGTTTTTT

d_call: -
v_call: TRBV2
clone_size: few
j_call: TRBJ2-7
cdr3_aa: CASSDPQPSSYEQYF
cdr3_nt: TGTGCCAGCAGTGATCCCCAGCCCTCCTCCTACGAGCAGTACTTC

d_call: TRBD1
v_call: TRBV24-1
clone_size: few
j_call: TRBJ1-2
cdr3_aa: CATSEAGTGSAGYTF
cdr3_nt: TGTGCCACCAGTGAAGCCGGGACAGGGTCGGCTGGCTACACCTTC

d_call: TRBD2
v_call: TRBV24-1
clone_size: -
j_call: TRBJ2-5
cdr3_aa: CATSEGLAGTETQYF
cdr3_nt: TGTGCCACCAGTGAAGGACTAGCGGGAACAGAGACCCAGTACTTC

d_call: -
v_call: TRBV18
clone_size: few
j_call: TRBJ1-1
cdr3_aa: CASSDTLQNTEAFF
cdr3_nt: TGTGCCAGCTCAGACACCCTACAGAACACTGAAGCTTTCTTT

d_call: -
v_call: TRBV5-4
clone_size: few
j_call: TRBJ1-2
cdr3_aa: CASALGTDPNLGYTF
cdr3_nt: TGTGCCAGCGCCCTCGGGACGGACCCAAACCTTGGCTACACCTTC

d_call: -
v_call: TRBV7-9
clone_size: few
j_call: TRBJ2-3
cdr3_aa: CASSSGAWTDTQYF
cdr3_nt: TGTGCCAGCAGCTCCGGTGCGTGGACAGATACGCAGTATTTT

d_call: TRBD2
v_call: TRBV12-3/TRBV12-4
clone_size: -
j_call: TRBJ2-4
cdr3_aa: CASSGASGPKNIQYF
cdr3_nt: TGTGCCAGCAGTGGGGCTAGCGGCCCCAAAAACATTCAGTACTTC

d_call: -
v_call: TRBV29-1
clone_size: few
j_call: TRBJ1-1
cdr3_aa: CSVETGYPEAFF
cdr3_nt: TGCAGCGTTGAAACAGGGTATCCTGAAGCTTTCTTT

d_call: TRBD2
v_call: TRBV2
clone_size: few
j_call: TRBJ2-2
cdr3_aa: CASSGGLAGAGELFF
cdr3_nt: TGTGCCAGCAGTGGGGGACTAGCGGGAGCTGGGGAGCTGTTTTTT

d_call: -
v_call: TRBV15
clone_size: few
j_call: TRBJ2-3
cdr3_aa: CATLVRGSDTQYF
cdr3_nt: TGTGCCACCCTAGTCAGGGGATCAGATACGCAGTATTTT

d_call: TRBD2
v_call: TRBV3-1
clone_size: few
j_call: TRBJ2-7
cdr3_aa: CASSPRRSGGHSYEQYF
cdr3_nt: TGTGCCAGCAGCCCTCGACGTAGCGGGGGTCACTCCTACGAGCAGTACTTC

d_call: -
v_call: TRBV7-9
clone_size: few
j_call: TRBJ1-5
cdr3_aa: CASSFAGKSNQPQHF
cdr3_nt: TGTGCCAGCAGCTTCGCAGGGAAAAGCAATCAGCCCCAGCATTTT

d_call: TRBD1
v_call: TRBV13
clone_size: few
j_call: TRBJ2-7
cdr3_aa: CASSTQQGDGLYEQYF
cdr3_nt: TGTGCCAGCAGCACTCAACAGGGGGACGGGCTCTACGAGCAGTACTTC

d_call: -
v_call: TRBV7-2
clone_size: -
j_call: TRBJ2-4
cdr3_aa: CASSPGGGSIAKNIQYF
cdr3_nt: TGTGCCAGCAGCCCAGGGGGCGGGAGCATAGCCAAAAACATTCAGTACTTC

d_call: -
v_call: TRBV15
clone_size: -
j_call: TRBJ1-1
cdr3_aa: CATSRVVRGGEAFF
cdr3_nt: TGTGCCACCAGCAGAGTGGTGAGGGGAGGTGAAGCTTTCTTT

d_call: TRBD1
v_call: TRBV12-3/TRBV12-4
clone_size: -
j_call: TRBJ2-5
cdr3_aa: CASSYRQGGRQETQYF
cdr3_nt: TGTGCCAGCAGTTATAGACAGGGGGGGCGCCAAGAGACCCAGTACTTC

d_call: -
v_call: TRBV24-1
clone_size: -
j_call: TRBJ1-2
cdr3_aa: CATSGDNYGYTF
cdr3_nt: TGTGCCACCAGTGGGGATAACTATGGCTACACCTTC

d_call: -
v_call: TRBV12-3/TRBV12-4
clone_size: many
j_call: TRBJ1-5
cdr3_aa: CASAKQLVNQPQHF
cdr3_nt: TGTGCCAGCGCGAAACAGTTGGTCAATCAGCCCCAGCATTTT

d_call: -
v_call: TRBV12-3/TRBV12-4
clone_size: -
j_call: TRBJ2-7
cdr3_aa: CASSWPGHYEQYF
cdr3_nt: TGTGCCAGCAGTTGGCCGGGGCACTACGAGCAGTACTTC

d_call: TRBD1
v_call: TRBV29-1
clone_size: -
j_call: TRBJ2-2
cdr3_aa: CSVRQGSGELVF
cdr3_nt: TGCAGCGTACGACAGGGATCCGGGGAGCTGGTTTTT

d_call: TRBD2
v_call: TRBV5-4
clone_size: -
j_call: TRBJ2-7
cdr3_aa: CASSPQAGVIYEQYF
cdr3_nt: TGTGCCAGCAGCCCCCAGGCGGGGGTGATCTACGAGCAGTACTTC

d_call: -
v_call: TRBV3-1
clone_size: many
j_call: TRBJ2-5
cdr3_aa: CASGQETQYF
cdr3_nt: TGTGCCAGCGGACAAGAGACCCAGTACTTC

d_call: -
v_call: TRBV7-2
clone_size: -
j_call: TRBJ1-5
cdr3_aa: CASSLRGGSQPQHF
cdr3_nt: TGTGCCAGCAGCTTAAGAGGGGGTAGTCAGCCCCAGCATTTT

d_call: -
v_call: TRBV6-6
clone_size: few
j_call: TRBJ2-1
cdr3_aa: CASKNGLDEQFF
cdr3_nt: TGTGCCAGCAAGAATGGTCTCGATGAGCAGTTCTTC